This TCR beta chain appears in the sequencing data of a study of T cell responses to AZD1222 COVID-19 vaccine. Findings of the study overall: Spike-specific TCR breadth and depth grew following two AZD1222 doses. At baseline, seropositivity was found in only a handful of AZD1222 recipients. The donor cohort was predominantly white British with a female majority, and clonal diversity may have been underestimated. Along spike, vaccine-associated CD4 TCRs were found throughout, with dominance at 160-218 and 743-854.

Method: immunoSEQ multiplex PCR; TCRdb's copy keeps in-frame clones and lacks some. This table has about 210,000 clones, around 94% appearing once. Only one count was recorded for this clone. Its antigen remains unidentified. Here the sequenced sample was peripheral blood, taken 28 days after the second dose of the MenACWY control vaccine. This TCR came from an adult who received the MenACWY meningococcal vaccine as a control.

CDR3 residues: CASSMAPGQLDEKLFF. In nucleotides, the CDR3 is TGTGCCAGTAGTATGGCTCCGGGACAGCTAGACGAAAAACTGTTTTTT. The chain joins TRBV19 to TRBJ1-4, with TRBD1 matching over 7 bases. This CDR3 has 16 residues. Trimming removed 3 bases from V and 8 bases from J; junction bases left unmatched: 12. Germline CDR1 reads LNHDA; CDR2 reads SQIVND (reference sequence).